Listed here is a single TCR beta chain. The CDR3 spans 12 residues. Germline V gene lookup returns CDR1 MNHEY and CDR2 SVGAGI. Trimming left V 0 bases short and J 7 bases short, with 6 bases between. Likely unrecorded immune exposures existed in these nominally healthy donors. Primers: 60 Vbeta forward and 13 Jbeta reverse. The assay was immunoSEQ multiplex PCR, and TCRdb's table has in-frame clones only and misses some. The sample records around 92,000 clones, more than 70% being singletons. The sample belongs to a study of cytomegalovirus exposure and HLA in healthy donors. The chain is built from TRBV6-5 and TRBJ1-2; D perhaps matches TRBD1 (5 bases). The TCR originated in a man aged 18 to 35 in good health and CMV-seronegative. The sequencing input was PBMCs. The CDR3 coding sequence is TGTGCCAGCAGTTACTCGGGGCTTGGCTACACCTTC. It codes for CASSYSGLGYTF.